This passage covers 23 T cell receptor beta chains from one sample sequenced in a study of Ad26.COV2.S vaccination and SARS-CoV-2 variants. The sample's treatment: roughly 18 received Ad26.COV2.S at low or high dose, single or two shots; 5 received placebo; per-sample allocation not given. Day 63 after the first vaccine or placebo injection was the time point for sampling. TCRdb keeps only in-frame clones here, not all; method: immunoSEQ multiplex PCR. The sample consists of about 450,000 clones, approximately 89% of them appearing once. The source material was peripheral blood, sampled in a trial of Ad26.COV2.S vaccine versus placebo. These TCRs come from a person between 18 and 60 years old who received the Ad26.COV2.S COVID-19 vaccine or a placebo.

The J gene is TRBJ1-2, the V gene TRBV7-9; D not resolved. Germline-derived CDR1 and CDR2 are SEHNR and FQNEAQ (reference sequence). This CDR3 region has 13 residues. Trimming shortened V by 5 bases and J by 2 bases, and 9 bases separated the two germline ends. The CDR3 DNA follows: TGTGCCAGCAGCCCACAGCAAAACTATGGCTACACCTTC. Translating it yields CASSPQQNYGYTF.

The chain joins TRBV4-3 to TRBJ2-3; 9 bases line up with TRBD2. The CDR3 contains 14 residues. The germline V gene encodes CDR1 LGHNA and CDR2 YSLEER. V shed 8 bases and J 3 bases; nucleotides not matched to a gene: 6. The CDR3 loop reads CASRGRGDTDTQYF. The CDR3 DNA reads TGCGCCAGCCGCGGGAGGGGAGATACAGATACGCAGTATTTT.

This clone showed up just a few times. The chain is built from TRBV4-2 and TRBJ1-5; D unclear. The CDR3 consists of 13 residues. Germline CDR1 LGHNA, CDR2 YNFKEQ. V was clipped by 0 bases and J by 3 bases, with 3 bases between them. For the CDR3, the DNA is TGTGCCAGCAGCCAAGATCTCAATCAGCCCCAGCATTTT. Translating gives CASSQDLNQPQHF.

The chain links TRBV6-2 or TRBV6-3 to TRBJ1-1, with 8 bases matching TRBD1. Germline V lookup: CDR1 MNHEY, CDR2 SVGEGT. Unmatched junction bases numbered 3, after V lost 2 bases and J lost 4 bases. This CDR3 contains 14 residues. The CDR3 here is CASSYRTGSTEAFF. CDR3 sequence (DNA): TGTGCCAGCAGTTACCGGACAGGGAGCACTGAAGCTTTCTTT.

The rearrangement joins TRBV7-3 to TRBJ2-5; 14 positions match TRBD2. The J segment lost 1 base and the V segment lost 3 bases, leaving 1 base of the junction unmatched. CDR1 and CDR2 (germline): SGHTA, FQGTGA. The CDR3 runs 16 residues. The CDR3 sequence: CASSFGTSGGQETQYF. DNA of the CDR3: TGTGCCAGCAGCTTCGGGACTAGCGGGGGCCAAGAGACCCAGTACTTC.

In this sample, this clone turned up a few times. The same CDR3 arises from other DNA sequences in this sample as well. The V gene is TRBV11-2, the J gene TRBJ2-5; 9 positions match TRBD2. This CDR3 has 15 amino acids. Germline values: CDR1 SGHAT, CDR2 FQNNGV. V was pared by 6 bases and J by 2 bases, with 7 bases of the junction left unmatched. CDR3 in DNA: TGTGCCAGCAGGCCGACTAGCGGATATCAAGAGACCCAGTACTTC. Residues: CASRPTSGYQETQYF.

The V and J genes are TRBV14 and TRBJ2-5; D unclear. The CDR3 runs 13 residues. Trimming stripped 1 base from V and 9 bases from J, with 12 bases between. The germline gives CDR1 SGHDN, CDR2 FVKESK. The CDR3 sequence is CASSQGVRVAQYF. The CDR3, as DNA: TGTGCCAGCAGCCAAGGCGTTCGGGTAGCCCAGTACTTC.

J is TRBJ2-7 and V is TRBV7-2; 11 bases are shared with TRBD2. The V gene's germline CDR1 is SGHTA and CDR2 FQGNSA. The CDR3 totals 15 residues. V shed 5 bases, J shed 1 base, and the junction held 4 bases outside the gene matches. CDR3 bases: TGTGCCAGCAGCCACGGGACTAGCGGATCCTACGAGCAGTACGTC. Translated: CASSHGTSGSYEQYV.

This chain uses TRBV11-3 with TRBJ2-2, with D perhaps assigned TRBD1 or TRBD2 (5 bases each). The CDR3 is made up of 17 amino acids. Trimming stripped 0 bases from V and 6 bases from J, with 17 bases between. The germline V gene has CDR1 SGHNT and CDR2 YENEEA. Here the CDR3 DNA reads TGTGCCAGCAGCTTAGATAGGTGGGGGTATGATTCCGGGGAGCTGTTTTTT. Amino acids: CASSLDRWGYDSGELFF.

This CDR3 is CASKSDGETQYF. The CDR3 nucleotides read TGTGCCAGCAAATCGGACGGGGAGACCCAGTACTTC. The J gene is TRBJ2-5, the V gene TRBV2; D call uncertain. The CDR3 spans 12 residues. Germline lookup yields CDR1 SNHLY and CDR2 FYNNEI. V dropped 7 bases and J dropped 5 bases, with 11 bases sitting between them.

The chain carries TRBV21-1 and TRBJ2-7; the table's D call, TRBD1, has no DNA check behind it. TRBV21-1 is an annotated pseudogene. There are 16 residues in the CDR3. The CDR3: CASNKKGSQSSYEQYV. CDR3 coding DNA: TGTGCCAGCAACAAAAAGGGGTCTCAGAGCTCCTACGAGCAGTACGTC.

The chain employs TRBV6-2 or TRBV6-3 and TRBJ2-7, with D tentatively TRBD2 (5 bases). Germline V gives CDR1 MNHEY, CDR2 SVGEGT. This CDR3 region has 14 residues. The germline V and J ends were trimmed by 2 bases and 2 bases, with 10 bases remaining between them. CDR3 sequence: CASSYPGKTYEQYF. CDR3 coding DNA: TGTGCCAGCAGTTACCCGGGAAAAACCTACGAGCAGTACTTC.

This clone is a singleton in its sample. The chain has TRBV6-2 or TRBV6-3 and TRBJ1-5; D is unresolved. V shed 4 bases and J shed 5 bases, with 6 bases lying between them. The CDR3 sequence is 12 residues long. From germline, CDR1 is MNHEY and CDR2 SVGEGT. CDR3 sequence (DNA): TGTGCCAGCAGTTGGTTGCATCAGCCCCAGCATTTT. Translated: CASSWLHQPQHF.

CDR3 region: CASRISRGGDNEKLFF. The DNA of the CDR3 is TGTGCCAGCAGGATATCCAGAGGGGGAGATAATGAAAAACTGTTTTTT. J is TRBJ1-4 and V is TRBV2; D perhaps matches TRBD1 (6 bases). Germline CDR1 reads SNHLY; CDR2 reads FYNNEI. The CDR3 spans 16 residues. With 6 bases removed from V and 4 bases from J, the gap between germline ends came to 18 bases.

The CDR3 sequence: CASSPPKGGGTGELFF. The CDR3 nucleotides are TGTGCCAGCTCACCTCCCAAGGGAGGGGGAACCGGGGAGCTGTTTTTT. The chain couples TRBV18 to TRBJ2-2, with D possibly matching TRBD2 (7 bases). The length of the CDR3 is 16 residues. CDR1 and CDR2 (germline): KGHSH, LQKENI. Trimming removed 3 bases from V and 5 bases from J, with 16 bases in between.

The chain combines TRBV18 with TRBJ2-4, with D hard to call. V dropped 0 bases and J dropped 0 bases, with 9 bases sitting between them. Germline CDR1 and CDR2: KGHSH and LQKENI. There are 16 residues in the CDR3. CDR3 in amino acids: CASSPPGALAKNIQYF. The CDR3 region has the DNA TGTGCCAGCTCACCACCAGGCGCGCTAGCCAAAAACATTCAGTACTTC.

The chain couples TRBV30 to TRBJ2-4; TRBD1 is a possible D gene (5 bases). The CDR3 is 13 residues long. Germline values: CDR1 GTSNPN, CDR2 SVGIG (reference sequence). Trimming left V 0 bases short and J 3 bases short, with 6 bases between. The CDR3 region is CAWSVGVKNIQYF. The CDR3, as DNA: TGTGCCTGGAGTGTAGGGGTCAAAAACATTCAGTACTTC.

This chain joins TRBV2 and TRBJ1-4; the D is unclear. This CDR3 has 15 residues. Germline V CDR1 and CDR2: SNHLY, FYNNEI. Trimming removed 8 bases at V and 0 bases at J, with 13 bases between. The CDR3 nucleotides read TGTGCCAGCTGCCTAGACTGTGCAACTAATGAAAAACTGTTTTTT. Protein product: CASCLDCATNEKLFF.

This chain connects TRBV5-1 to TRBJ1-5; D is uncertain. There are 15 residues in the CDR3. The V gene's germline CDR1 is SGHRS and CDR2 YFSETQ. Trimming took 4 bases from V and 5 from J, leaving 16 bases between them. CDR3 sequence (DNA): TGCGCCAGCAGCCTGGGGTCCGGGGAGGATCAGCCCCAGCATTTT. Translated: CASSLGSGEDQPQHF.

This chain uses TRBV11-3 with TRBJ2-5; D remains ambiguous. Germline CDR1 and CDR2: SGHNT and YENEEA. The CDR3 contains 12 residues. With 4 bases removed from V and 4 bases from J, the gap between germline ends came to 7 bases. The CDR3 spells CASSSPGETQYF. Here the CDR3 DNA reads TGTGCCAGCAGCTCGCCTGGAGAGACCCAGTACTTC.

The genes are TRBV4-3 and TRBJ1-5; 9 bases align to TRBD1. Germline CDR1 and CDR2: LGHNA and YSLEER. The CDR3 has 16 residues. Germline trimming cut 1 base from V and 5 bases from J; bases unmatched to any gene: 6. As DNA, the CDR3 is TGCGCCAGCAGCCAAGTATTAAGGACAGGGGATCAGCCCCAGCATTTT. The encoded protein is CASSQVLRTGDQPQHF.

The chain combines TRBV5-6 with TRBJ2-5; TRBD2 matches at 8 bases. CDR3 length equals 12 residues. Germline V gene data show CDR1 as SGHDT and CDR2 as YYEEEE. The ends lost 4 bases at V and 9 bases at J; junction bases unmatched: 5. This CDR3 reads CASSVGSGAQYF. The CDR3 DNA reads as TGTGCCAGCAGCGTGGGTAGCGGGGCCCAGTACTTC. Full variable domain (rest looked up from reference TRBV5-6 and TRBJ2-5): DAGVTQSPTHLIKTRGQQVTLRCSPKSGHDTVSWYQQALGQGPQFIFQYYEEEERQRGNFPDRFSGHQFPNYSSELNVNALLLGDSALYLCASSVGSGAQYFGPGTRLLVL.

The chain has TRBV5-6 and TRBJ1-6; TRBD1 agrees at 9 bases. From germline, CDR1 is SGHDT and CDR2 YYEEEE. V was pared by 4 bases and J by 7 bases, with 3 bases of the junction left unmatched. There are 14 residues in the CDR3. Here the CDR3 reads CASSRGTGNSPLHF. The CDR3 region has the DNA TGTGCCAGCAGCCGTGGGACAGGGAATTCACCCCTCCACTTT.